The present entry profiles one T cell receptor (beta chain) with its context. Its target is unknown. Extraction of RNA preceded its reverse transcription into cDNA, which served as the sequencing template. Method: immunoSEQ multiplex PCR; TCRdb's copy keeps in-frame clones and lacks some. Among 120,000 or so clones listed, 58% were seen once. There are 16 residues in the CDR3. V was shortened by 1 base and J by 0 bases, with 10 bases between the two germline ends. From germline, CDR1 is LGHNA and CDR2 YSLEER. The data originate from a study of CD8+ T cells in alopecia areata. In the study overall: The percentage of affected scalp area served as the score of severity for treated patients.

General study points: Both scalp clonality and the expanded CD8+ clones among the top 100 showed a significant decrease with tofacitinib. Higher clonality was seen in lesional scalp than in normal scalp, especially in alopecia totalis/universalis.

Regarding treatment: oral pan-JAK inhibitor, 5-10 mg twice daily. Patients with alopecia areata provided lesional scalp punch biopsies as well as peripheral blood. The sequence came from a human donor with alopecia areata. This specimen was CD8+ T cells sorted from blood, taken at week 4, from a patient treated with tofacitinib. This chain links TRBV4-3 with TRBJ1-3; no firm D call. CDR3 bases: TGCGCCAGCAGCCAAGTGCTCGTGTACTCTGGAAACACCATATATTTT. This codes for CASSQVLVYSGNTIYF.